The T cell receptor (beta chain) under discussion was sequenced for a study of blood T cell repertoires in COVID-19. Whole-study context: Sites in the United States, Italy and Spain provided acute and convalescent COVID-19 samples. The cDNA or gDNA used as material had been derived from T cells, B-cell-depleted T cells, or PBMCs.

Study processing details: Reference gene primer amplification yielded estimated nucleated cell counts. Repertoires were generated with immunoSEQ multiplex PCR, while TCRdb's copy carries only in-frame clones and drops some. That table furnishes V, J and clone size, whereas the DNA furnished D and trimming. The sample has about 82,000 clones, 80% to 90% seen once. Germline V gives CDR1 GTSNPN, CDR2 SVGIG (reference sequence). The CDR3 has 14 residues. J gave up 5 bases and V 2 bases, and 5 bases lay outside the gene matches. V gene TRBV30 combines with J gene TRBJ1-1, with 10 bases matching TRBD1. Sample: PBMCs or T cells enriched from blood (not recorded which). The clonotype originates from a woman aged 45-59 years with acute COVID-19. The CDR3 nucleotides read TGTGCCTGGAGTCTAGACAGGGGGCGGACTGAAGCTTTCTTT. Residues: CAWSLDRGRTEAFF.